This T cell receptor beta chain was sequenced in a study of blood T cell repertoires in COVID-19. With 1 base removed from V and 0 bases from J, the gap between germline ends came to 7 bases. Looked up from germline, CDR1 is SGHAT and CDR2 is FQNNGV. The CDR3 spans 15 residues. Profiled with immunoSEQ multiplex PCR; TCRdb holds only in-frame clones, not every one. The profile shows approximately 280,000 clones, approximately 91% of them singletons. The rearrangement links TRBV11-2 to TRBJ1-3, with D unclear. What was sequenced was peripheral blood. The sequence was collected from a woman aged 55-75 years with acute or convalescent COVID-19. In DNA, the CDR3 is TGTGCCAGCAGCTTAGGGCCGAACTCTGGAAACACCATATATTTT. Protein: CASSLGPNSGNTIYF.